Given below is one T cell receptor beta chain in context. This sample was included in a study of regulatory T cells in long-lasting Graves disease. Study-wide context: Antithyroid drug use was under 3 months in newly diagnosed Graves' patients.

Germline values: CDR1 SNHLY, CDR2 FYNNEI. The CDR3 has 14 residues. The J segment lost 3 bases and the V segment lost 10 bases, leaving 8 bases of the junction unmatched. Time point reported: newly diagnosed GD, antithyroid drugs for less than 3 months. From RNA extracted from PBMCs, the TCR library was made. Diagnosing Graves' disease relied on the American Thyroid Association guidelines. The authors built TCR beta libraries using iRepertoire HTBI primers and Arm-PCR of CDR3 regions. Original methodology: Identification yielded 62 TRBV and about 15 TRBJ segments across samples. TCRdb itself ran the multiplex PCR reads through MiXCR, one entry per CDR3 protein. The V and J calls shown here were made by TCRdb, not taken from the authors' results. The data show fewer than 650,000 distinct CDR3 sequences, 15% to 20% seen once. These data were also reused for a study on T cells in Graves' hyperthyroidism and ophthalmopathy.

The sample consisted of peripheral blood mononuclear cells (PBMCs), taken at new diagnosis, from a patient treated with antithyroid drugs. This chain connects TRBV2 to TRBJ2-3; 9 positions agree with TRBD1. This TCR was sampled from a man between 18 and 35 years old with Graves disease. CDR3 coding DNA: TGTGCCAACAGCCCGACAGGGGGGACAGATACGCAGTATTTT. It yields the protein CANSPTGGTDTQYF.